The rows below give T cell receptor beta chains drawn from one sample of a study of shared clonotypes between healthy human individuals. The protocol was immunoSEQ multiplex PCR, while the TCRdb copy is restricted to in-frame clones and leaves out a portion. This table holds about 2.3 million clones, 85% to 95% found once. Material for sequencing was naive CD4+ T cells from PBMCs. The receptors were gathered from a young man in good health. Some clones in this sample may be carry-over from other donors' samples. Each CDR3 is given with its conserved first and last residue. The D gene is left open where the match is weak. Clone size appears in some rows only: once, few, many, or a class for an expanded clone.

clone_size	d_call	v_call	j_call	cdr3_aa	cdr3_nt
-	-	TRBV7-2	TRBJ2-1	CASSLDTEQFF	TGTGCCAGCAGCCTCGACACCGAGCAGTTCTTC
-	-	TRBV11-2	TRBJ2-3	CASSLVGPRTDTQYF	TGTGCCAGCAGCTTAGTGGGCCCTCGCACAGATACGCAGTATTTT
-	-	TRBV6-6	TRBJ1-2	CASSYSQTAYGYTF	TGTGCCAGCAGTTACTCCCAGACAGCCTATGGCTACACCTTC
-	-	TRBV19	TRBJ1-2	CAGMTWNTHLLGYTF	TGTGCCGGCATGACCTGGAATACACACCTCCTTGGCTACACCTTC
-	-	TRBV6-5	TRBJ1-4	CASSYLGAGEKLFF	TGTGCCAGCAGTTACCTGGGGGCGGGCGAAAAACTGTTTTTT
-	-	TRBV4-3	TRBJ1-1	CASSQVLRGLEAFF	TGCGCCAGCAGCCAAGTGCTCAGGGGACTTGAAGCTTTCTTT
-	TRBD1	TRBV7-3	TRBJ1-1	CASSFQGGTEAFF	TGTGCCAGCAGCTTTCAGGGGGGGACTGAAGCTTTCTTT
-	-	TRBV19	TRBJ1-1	CASSQTVNTEAFF	TGTGCCAGTAGTCAGACAGTGAACACTGAAGCTTTCTTT
few	-	TRBV2	TRBJ1-2	CASSFRVPARHTF	TGTGCCAGCAGCTTCAGGGTCCCGGCGCGTCACACCTTC
-	-	TRBV28	TRBJ1-4	CASSSPRGPNEKLFF	TGTGCCAGCAGTTCGCCCAGGGGCCCTAATGAAAAACTGTTTTTT
once	-	TRBV4-2	TRBJ1-2	CASSLDYGYTF	TGTGCCAGCAGCCTTGACTATGGCTACACCTTC
-	-	TRBV27	TRBJ2-1	CASSLFYSNEQFF	TGTGCCAGCAGTTTATTTTACAGCAATGAGCAGTTCTTC